A selection of T cell receptor beta chains follows, all from one sample in a study of cytomegalovirus exposure and HLA in healthy donors. Only in-frame clones appear in the TCRdb table, and some are missing; sequencing was by immunoSEQ multiplex PCR. The profile covers approximately 100,000 clones, with roughly 70% appearing a single time and 11% taken by the ten largest. The sequencing sample was made of PBMCs. Receptors were obtained from a man aged 40-55 years in good health and CMV-seropositive. Each CDR3 is given with its conserved first and last residue. The D gene is left open where the match is weak. The size entry is marked missing in some rows and otherwise reads once, few, many or a size class.

j_call d_call v_call clone_size cdr3_nt cdr3_aa
TRBJ2-7 TRBD2 TRBV29-1 - TGCAGCGTCGTGGTTCGGAGCGGGAGGGAAGGCGAGCAGTACTTC CSVVVRSGREGEQYF
TRBJ1-2 - TRBV21-1 - TGTGCCAGCAGCTCCCGAAGGGGACAGGGAGGAGGCTACACCTTC CASSSRRGQGGGYTF
TRBJ2-5 TRBD1 TRBV6-5 - TGTGCCAGCAGTAAGGGACAGACCAACCAAGAGACCCAGTACTTC CASSKGQTNQETQYF
TRBJ2-1 TRBD2 TRBV6-5 few TGTGCCAGCAGTGACTCTAGCGGGAGCTACAATGAGCAGTTCTTC CASSDSSGSYNEQFF
TRBJ2-7 - TRBV9 - TGTGCCAGCAGCGTAGCACAGGGCTACGAGCAGTACTTC CASSVAQGYEQYF
TRBJ1-2 - TRBV29-1 - TGCAGCGTTGAAGAGTTTACAGAGAACTATGGCTACACCTTC CSVEEFTENYGYTF
TRBJ2-1 TRBD2 TRBV27 - TGTGCCAGCAGCTGGATGGGACTAGCGCTTTACAATGAGCAGTTCTTC CASSWMGLALYNEQFF
TRBJ2-7 TRBD2 TRBV29-1 - TGCAGCGTTGAAGGACTAGCGGGAGGTTACGAGCAGTACTTC CSVEGLAGGYEQYF
TRBJ1-4 - TRBV5-1 - TGCGCCAGCAGCTTGGATGGCAGGTCTAATGAAAAACTGTTTTTT CASSLDGRSNEKLFF
TRBJ1-2 TRBD1 TRBV9 - TGTGCCAGCAGCGTAGCGGGGGACAGGGGCCATGGCTACACCTTC CASSVAGDRGHGYTF
TRBJ1-5 - TRBV7-2 - TGTGCCAGCAGCTTAGGGGGGGCGGGAGGGAATCAGCCCCAGCATTTT CASSLGGAGGNQPQHF
TRBJ1-5 - TRBV5-6 once TGTGCCAGCAGCTTGGGCCCGGGAGGTCAGCCCCAGCATTTT CASSLGPGGQPQHF
TRBJ1-5 - TRBV9 - TGTGCCAGCAGCGTCGGTAGCAATCAGCCCCAGCATTTT CASSVGSNQPQHF
TRBJ2-3 - TRBV7-6 - TGTGCCAGCAGCTTAACGGCAGATACGCAGTATTTT CASSLTADTQYF
TRBJ2-3 - TRBV10-2 - TGCGCCAGCAGAGGGGGTACGCAGTATTTT CASRGGTQYF
TRBJ2-1 TRBD2 TRBV11-2 - TGTGCCAGCAGCTTAGGGGGTCTAGCGGGGGGGTATGAGCAGTTCTTC CASSLGGLAGGYEQFF
TRBJ1-1 - TRBV19 - TGTGCCAGTACGGATGGAGGGATCCACACTGAAGCTTTCTTT CASTDGGIHTEAFF
TRBJ1-2 TRBD1 TRBV5-1 once TGCGCCAGCAGCTCCCGGGACAGGGGCTACACCTTC CASSSRDRGYTF
TRBJ2-4 TRBD1 TRBV28 - TGTGCCAGCAGTTTCTCGGACAGGGTCGAAACCAAAAACATTCAGTACTTC CASSFSDRVETKNIQYF
TRBJ1-1 - TRBV6-1 - TGTGCCAGCAGCTCGGGAATGGGGAACACTGAAGCTTTCTTT CASSSGMGNTEAFF
TRBJ2-1 - TRBV6-7 - TGTGCCAGCAGTTACTCGGCGGGGAGCTGTACCTACAATGAGCAGTTCTTC CASSYSAGSCTYNEQFF
TRBJ2-7 TRBD1 TRBV19 - TGTGCCAGTACCGTGGGGACAGGGTCCTACGAGCAGTACTTC CASTVGTGSYEQYF
TRBJ2-5 TRBD1 TRBV27 - TGTGCCAGCAGTCCCCAACAGGGGTGGGGAGAGACCCAGTACTTC CASSPQQGWGETQYF
TRBJ2-1 TRBD2 TRBV2 few TGTGCCAGCAAATTGGCAGCGGGAGCTGGAATAGATGAGCAGTTCTTC CASKLAAGAGIDEQFF
TRBJ1-4 - TRBV29-1 - TGCAGCGCTATACAGTCAACTAATGAAAAACTGTTTTTT CSAIQSTNEKLFF
TRBJ1-1 - TRBV27 - TGTGCCAGCACCAAAGGGGACATGAACACTGAAGCTTTCTTT CASTKGDMNTEAFF
TRBJ2-7 - TRBV11-2 few TGTGCCAGCACACGACAGGAAGACTCCTACGAGCAGTACTTC CASTRQEDSYEQYF
TRBJ2-5 - TRBV7-7 once TGTGCCAGCAGCTTAGGTACAGGATTGTCGTACCAAGAGACCCAGTACTTC CASSLGTGLSYQETQYF